One sample yielded the 12 T cell receptor beta chains listed below, sequenced in a study of OX40 agonist ivuxolimab in advanced cancers. The library came from the immunoSEQ multiplex PCR assay. As stored in TCRdb, this immuneACCESS dataset retains in-frame rearrangements with V and J assigned. A fraction of the clones does not appear; measured against another copy, unresolved V genes explain less than half of the discrepancy, and the remainder lacks a known reason. Within this sample are about 39,000 clones, with around nine tenths of them counted one time only. Roughly 21% of the sample is taken by the ten largest. The sequenced sample was CD4+ or CD8+ T cells sorted from blood, obtained in a trial of the OX40 agonist ivuxolimab. The receptors here all came from an adult with an advanced solid tumor such as melanoma, head and neck, liver or kidney cancer.

The rearrangement uses TRBV5-1 and TRBJ2-5, with TRBD1 matching over 10 bases. CDR3 length: 14 residues. Trimming removed 4 bases from V and 5 bases from J; junction bases left unmatched: 5. CDR1 SGHRS and CDR2 YFSETQ come from the germline V gene. CDR3 region: CASSPGQGMETQYF. The CDR3 bases are TGCGCCAGCAGCCCGGGACAGGGGATGGAGACCCAGTACTTC. The complete variable domain, with remaining parts taken from reference TRBV5-1 and TRBJ2-5, reads KAGVTQTPRYLIKTRGQQVTLSCSPISGHRSVSWYQQTPGQGLQFLFEYFSETQRNKGNFPGRFSGRQFSNSRSEMNVSTLELGDSALYLCASSPGQGMETQYFGPGTRLLVL.

This clone was observed once. The J gene is TRBJ2-7, the V gene TRBV6-6, with D possibly matching TRBD1 (6 bases). The CDR3 consists of 11 residues. Germline values: CDR1 MNHNY, CDR2 SVGAGI (reference sequence). The CDR3 reads CGTGSPYEQYF. DNA for the CDR3: TGTGGAACAGGGAGTCCCTACGAGCAGTACTTC.

The chain uses TRBV11-3 and TRBJ2-1; D is unclear. This CDR3 comprises 11 residues. Germline V gene data show CDR1 as SGHNT and CDR2 as YENEEA. V was pared by 1 base and J by 9 bases, with 4 bases between. The DNA for the CDR3 is TGTGCCAGCAGCTTAGGGCGTGAGCAGTTCTTC. Its translation: CASSLGREQFF.

The chain has TRBV4-2 and TRBJ2-3; D tentatively fits TRBD1 or TRBD2 (5 bases each). V gave up 4 bases and J gave up 2 bases, with 16 bases separating them. CDR1 is LGHNA and CDR2 is YNFKEQ in the germline V gene. The CDR3 contains 16 residues. For the CDR3, the DNA is TGTGCCAGCAGCCGGGCGACAGAACGGGACACAGATACGCAGTATTTT. It is translated as CASSRATERDTDTQYF.

The chain carries TRBV5-6 and TRBJ2-5; no firm D call. Deletions cut 0 bases from V and 5 bases from J, with 8 bases between. The germline CDR1 and CDR2 sequences are SGHDT and YYEEEE. The length of the CDR3 is 13 residues. The CDR3 coding sequence is TGTGCCAGCAGCTTGGTGGGCTGGGAGACCCAGTACTTC. This codes for CASSLVGWETQYF. Filled out from reference TRBV5-6 and TRBJ2-5, the complete variable domain reads DAGVTQSPTHLIKTRGQQVTLRCSPKSGHDTVSWYQQALGQGPQFIFQYYEEEERQRGNFPDRFSGHQFPNYSSELNVNALLLGDSALYLCASSLVGWETQYFGPGTRLLVL.

The chain uses TRBV29-1 and TRBJ2-5; 7 bases map to TRBD1. Unmatched junction bases numbered 10, after V lost 5 bases and J lost 4 bases. Germline V gene data show CDR1 as SQVTM and CDR2 as ANQGSEA. This CDR3 is built from 14 residues. The CDR3 coding sequence is TGCAGCGTTCCCTGGGACAGTGGACGAGAGACCCAGTACTTC. Protein product: CSVPWDSGRETQYF.

This clone came up once. The V call is TRBV28, the J call TRBJ2-5; TRBD2 aligns across 13 bases. CDR3 length equals 17 residues. Germline V lookup: CDR1 MDHEN, CDR2 SYDVKM. The J segment lost 5 bases and the V segment lost 2 bases, leaving 8 bases of the junction unmatched. CDR3 nucleotides: TGTGCCAGCAGTTTACTCCTACTAGCGGGAGGGCCTGAGACCCAGTACTTC. This sequence encodes CASSLLLLAGGPETQYF.

A few counts support this clone. CDR3 DNA sequence: TGTGCCAGCACTCCCTTACAGGGACCCTCCTACGAGCAGTACTTC. This sequence encodes CASTPLQGPSYEQYF. The chain carries TRBV6-5 and TRBJ2-7; a possible D gene is TRBD1 (6 bases). Germline loops: CDR1 MNHEY, CDR2 SVGAGI. Trimming stripped 7 bases from V and 0 bases from J, with 16 bases between. The CDR3 is 15 residues long.

V usage is TRBV28 and J usage is TRBJ2-3; the D gene is possibly TRBD2 (5 bases). CDR1 and CDR2 (germline): MDHEN, SYDVKM. The CDR3 spans 15 residues. Deletions cut 1 base from V and 1 base from J, with 9 bases between. The CDR3 region is CASSLYPGGTDTQYF. The CDR3 DNA reads as TGTGCCAGCAGTTTATATCCCGGGGGCACAGATACGCAGTATTTT.

CDR3 DNA: TGTGCCAGCAGTTACGGGTCAGGGCCCTACGAGCAGTACTTC. Its protein product is CASSYGSGPYEQYF. This sequence joins TRBV6-5 and TRBJ2-7; perhaps TRBD1 as D (5 bases). Germline V CDR1 and CDR2: MNHEY, SVGAGI. Trimming stripped 2 bases from V and 2 bases from J, with 10 bases between. The CDR3 is 14 amino acids.

The rearrangement joins TRBV6-5 to TRBJ2-2; 9 bases are shared with TRBD2. The junction had 6 bases not matched to a gene; V was cut back by 1 base and J by 6 bases. The germline CDR1 and CDR2 sequences are MNHEY and SVGAGI. This CDR3 spans 16 amino acids. CDR3 in DNA: TGTGCCAGCAGTTACTGGCGGGAGGGCCGAGCCGGGGAGCTGTTTTTT. Its protein is CASSYWREGRAGELFF.

The V gene is TRBV6-5, the J gene TRBJ2-7; 9 bases fit TRBD1. The V segment lost 5 bases and the J segment 0 bases; nucleotides outside the gene matches: 5. The CDR3 covers 15 residues. Germline values: CDR1 MNHEY, CDR2 SVGAGI. The CDR3 DNA reads TGTGCCAGCAGTCCGACAGGGGGGCTCTCCTACGAGCAGTACTTC. This encodes CASSPTGGLSYEQYF.